This TCR beta chain was profiled in a study of blood T cells in healthy people across ages. Alongside a J-beta primer mix, a sample-barcoded 5' primer served in a second PCR lasting about 7 to 11 cycles. TCRdb re-called the 5' RACE reads with MiXCR, one entry per CDR3 protein. The table shows 1.5 million to 2 million distinct CDR3 sequences, with around half occurring only once. Per germline, CDR1 SQVTM and CDR2 ANQGSEA. The CDR3 contains 10 residues. Source material: blood. This receptor was identified in a woman aged 40 to 50 in good health. The chain couples TRBV29-1 to TRBJ1-1; 8 positions agree with TRBD1. The CDR3 bases are TGCAGTACAGGGGGCACTGAAGCTTTCTTT. Encoded protein: CSTGGTEAFF.